One and the same sample provided the 7 T cell receptor beta chains below, sequenced in a study of shared T cell receptors in the human thymus. Method: immunoSEQ multiplex PCR; TCRdb's copy keeps in-frame clones and lacks some. The table lists 700,000 or so clones, over 75% of them singletons. The same data also went into a second study, on human thymus T cells.

The specimen sequenced was thymocytes. Source of these receptors: a girl less than two years old with a congenital heart defect.

J is TRBJ1-2 and V is TRBV11-2; TRBD1 is a possible D gene (6 bases). CDR1 is SGHAT, CDR2 FQNNGV, per germline. The CDR3 length is 16 residues. The ends were cut back, 5 bases at V and 6 bases at J, with 22 bases in the middle. The CDR3 region is CASSPKEPTGFNGYTF. In nucleotides, the CDR3 is TGTGCCAGCAGCCCCAAAGAGCCTACAGGGTTTAATGGCTACACCTTC.

The sample holds a few counts of this clone. This chain joins TRBV4-2 and TRBJ1-2; tentatively, D is TRBD1 (5 bases). The V gene's germline CDR1 is LGHNA and CDR2 YNFKEQ. The V end was cut by 3 bases, the J end by 9 bases, with 17 bases between. There are 14 residues in the CDR3. The DNA of the CDR3 is TGTGCCAGCAGCCAGACGGAGGGACTCAGGAGCTACACCTTC. It translates to CASSQTEGLRSYTF.

The gene calls are TRBV12-5 and TRBJ1-2; D is perhaps TRBD1 (5 bases). Germline lookup yields CDR1 LGHNT and CDR2 FRNRAP. The CDR3 has 14 residues. The ends were cut back, 5 bases at V and 4 bases at J, with 14 bases in the middle. The CDR3 DNA reads TGTGCTAGTGGTACAGGCCCCTCCAGCTATGGCTACACCTTC. Translated, it gives CASGTGPSSYGYTF.

The chain combines TRBV28 with TRBJ1-6, with D possibly being TRBD1 (5 bases). The ends were cut back, 8 bases at V and 8 bases at J, with 31 bases in the middle. The germline V gene has CDR1 MDHEN and CDR2 SYDVKM. The CDR3 length is 19 residues. CDR3 amino acids: CASRKPSMIRLDSHSPLHF. CDR3 DNA: TGTGCCAGCCGGAAGCCGTCGATGATTAGACTCGACAGCCATTCACCCCTCCACTTT.

The rearrangement uses TRBV27 and TRBJ2-2, with D unclear. Germline lookup yields CDR1 MNHEY and CDR2 SMNVEV (reference sequence). The CDR3 spans 14 residues. V lost 6 bases to trimming and J lost 0 bases, with 8 bases between them. The DNA of the CDR3 is TGTGCCAGCAGCCATAGAGCGAACACCGGGGAGCTGTTTTTT. Residues: CASSHRANTGELFF.

Notes on this clone: Germline is not matched at one junction end, which may reflect a read error. This chain joins TRBV2 and TRBJ1-5, with a possible D match to TRBD1 (5 bases). This CDR3 has 13 amino acids. CDR1 SNHLY and CDR2 FYNNEI come from the germline V gene. The CDR3 DNA reads as TGTGCCAGCAGTGAATTCGGGAGGGGCCTTCATCGTTTT. As protein: CASSEFGRGLHRF. The whole variable domain, filled in from reference TRBV2 and TRBJ1-5, reads EPEVTQTPSHQVTQMGQEVILRCVPISNHLYFYWYRQILGQKVEFLVSFYNNEISEKSEIFDDQFSVERPDGSNFTLKIRSTKLEDSAMYFCASSEFGRGLHRFGDGTRLSIL.

V gene TRBV4-3 combines with J gene TRBJ2-5, with 7 bases matching TRBD1. The CDR3 has 13 amino acids. CDR1 and CDR2 (germline): LGHNA, YSLEER. Trimming took 4 bases from V and 5 from J; bases not matched to a gene: 4. CDR3 sequence reads: CASSRQGAETQYF. CDR3 DNA sequence: TGCGCCAGCAGCCGACAGGGTGCGGAGACCCAGTACTTC.